This paragraph reports one T cell receptor beta chain. Enrollees, about 18 to 89 years old, lived in 24 US areas. This specimen belongs to a study of blood T cell repertoires in COVID-19. Study overall: The samples span acute and convalescent COVID-19 from the United States, Italy and Spain.

V lost 2 bases and J 8 bases, leaving 7 bases between the germline ends. Germline CDR1 and CDR2: SGHTA and FQGTGA. The CDR3 is 13 residues long. The data were produced by immunoSEQ multiplex PCR, yet TCRdb's version contains in-frame clones alone and is incomplete. In the table there are 390,000 or so clones, approximately 87% of which are singletons. The rearrangement uses TRBV7-3 and TRBJ1-6, with D unresolved. The specimen was PBMCs or T cells enriched from blood (not recorded which). The TCR comes from a woman between 45 and 60 years old who had recovered from COVID-19. The CDR3 nucleotides read TGTGCCAGCAGCTTAGGTCCGGATTCACCCCTCCACTTT. Its translation is CASSLGPDSPLHF.